This TCR beta chain was recovered during a study of blood T cell repertoires in COVID-19 (dated by TCRdb to 2018 to 2020). Background on the whole study: Collaborator samples came from the United States, Italy and Spain and covered acute and convalescent phases of COVID-19. The material from the prospective study consisted of cDNA or gDNA derived from T cells, B-cell-depleted T cells, or PBMCs. The dataset comprised deeply sampled blood TCRbeta repertoires from subjects exposed to, actively infected with, or recovered from COVID-19. The repertoires were released in a freely available public database meant as a resource for research on the immune response to SARS-CoV-2. Samples were obtained from the ongoing ImmuneRACE study (first 160 participants) and from 1,200 or so subjects provided by 6 global collaborators. Nearly every sample came with metadata listing a de-identified subject ID, COVID-19 status, age in years and sex. HLA class I and class II types, where available, came from metadata supplied by the sample provider rather than from assay-based typing.

Note on this clone: Its antigen is not yet known. Per-nucleotide qualities are absent, and no much larger clonotype sits a single base away.

Collaborating institutions collected whole blood in K2EDTA tubes following their own protocols. For TCRbeta analysis, collaborators shipped samples in one of three forms: frozen whole blood, isolated PBMCs, or DNA extracted from either of those sample types. General study outcomes and caveats: The quantity of clinical and demographic metadata differed by source and by participant and was supplied without curation.

TCRbeta CDR3 regions were amplified from genomic DNA using the immunoSEQ Assay, a bias-controlled multiplex PCR. On the study's bioinformatics: Within the assay, amplification of reference gene primers was used to estimate how many nucleated cells each sample contained. To quantify the absolute abundance of each unique TCRbeta CDR3 rearrangement, sequence reads were collapsed and filtered. For each sample, productive Simpson clonality was calculated as the square root of Simpson's diversity index over productive rearrangements. TCRdb took this table from immuneACCESS and kept in-frame rearrangements with V and J called. Such tables lack part of the clones; where checked against another copy, unresolved V genes explain under half of the gap, and the rest is unexplained. V and J calls and clone size follow that table, whereas D and trimming were derived from the DNA. Within this sample are roughly 140,000 clones, with 80% to 90% of them counted one time only. Around 3.3% of the sample comes from the top ten.

Trimmed from V: 6 bases; trimmed from J: 2 bases; junction bases lacking a gene match: 9. The CDR3 spans 15 residues, from the cysteine through the phenylalanine. Here the CDR3 DNA is all that survives: 45 bases in frame from base 1. In the germline V gene (reference sequence), CDR1 corresponds to MNHEY and CDR2 to SMNVEV. Sequenced: peripheral blood. The sequence joins TRBV27 to TRBJ1-2; 7 of the junction bases match TRBD1. The TCR comes from a man aged 65 to 79 with acute or convalescent COVID-19. The CDR3 has the sequence CASSSSDRANYGYTF. The DNA reads TGTGCCAGCAGCTCCTCCGACAGGGCCAACTATGGCTACACCTTC.